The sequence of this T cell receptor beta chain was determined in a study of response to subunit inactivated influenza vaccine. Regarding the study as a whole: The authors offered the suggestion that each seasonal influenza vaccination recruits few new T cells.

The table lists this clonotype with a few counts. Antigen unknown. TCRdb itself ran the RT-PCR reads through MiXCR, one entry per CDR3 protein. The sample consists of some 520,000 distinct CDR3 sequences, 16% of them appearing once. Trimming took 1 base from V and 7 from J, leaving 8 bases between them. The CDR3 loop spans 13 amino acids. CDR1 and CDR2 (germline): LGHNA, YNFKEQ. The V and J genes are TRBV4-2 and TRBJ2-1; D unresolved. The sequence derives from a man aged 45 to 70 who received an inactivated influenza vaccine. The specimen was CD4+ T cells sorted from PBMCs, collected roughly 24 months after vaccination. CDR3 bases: TGTGCCAGCAGCCAAGCAATCGGGAATGAGCAGTTCTTC. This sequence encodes CASSQAIGNEQFF.